The text below deals with one T cell receptor beta chain. The data were obtained in a study of blood T cell repertoires in COVID-19. Study-wide background: Acute and convalescent COVID-19 specimens originated in the United States, Italy and Spain. T cells, B-cell-depleted T cells, or PBMCs supplied cDNA or gDNA.

In the original workflow: Reference gene primer amplification yielded estimated nucleated cell counts. TCRdb's copy holds only in-frame clones and misses some; the assay was immunoSEQ multiplex PCR. V, J and clone size derive from that table, while D and trimming were established from the DNA sequence. Of 250,000 to 300,000 clones listed, around 83% are singletons. V dropped 5 bases and J dropped 2 bases, with 10 bases sitting between them. CDR1 and CDR2 from the germline V gene are SGHDN and FVKESK. The CDR3 is 13 residues long. The gene calls are TRBV14 and TRBJ2-7, with D possibly being TRBD2 (5 bases). The sequenced material came from peripheral blood. The sequence was collected from a man aged 18 to 30 with active or convalescent COVID-19. CDR3 protein: CASSLTITYEQYF. The CDR3 coding sequence is TGTGCCAGCAGCTTGACTATAACCTACGAGCAGTACTTC.